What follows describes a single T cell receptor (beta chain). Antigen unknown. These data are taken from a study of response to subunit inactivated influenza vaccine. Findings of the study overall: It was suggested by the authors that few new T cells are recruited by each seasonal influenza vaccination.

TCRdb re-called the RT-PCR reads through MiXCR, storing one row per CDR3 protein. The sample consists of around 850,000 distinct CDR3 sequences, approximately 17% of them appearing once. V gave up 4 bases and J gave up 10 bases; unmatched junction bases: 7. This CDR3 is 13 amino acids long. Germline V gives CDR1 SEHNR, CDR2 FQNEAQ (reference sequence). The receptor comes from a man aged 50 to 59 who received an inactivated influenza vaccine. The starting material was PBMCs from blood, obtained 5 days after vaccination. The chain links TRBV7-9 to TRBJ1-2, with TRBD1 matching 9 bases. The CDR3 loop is CASSSWDRVNYTF. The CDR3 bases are TGTGCCAGCAGCTCATGGGACAGGGTGAACTACACCTTC.